Listed here is a single T cell receptor beta chain. Its antigen is not known. The data stem from a study of T cell repertoires in cytomegalovirus infection. Overall study: Shared public TCR beta signatures pointed to both CMV infection and a matching HLA type.

This CDR3 is built from 14 residues. Germline values: CDR1 SGHTA, CDR2 FQGNSA. Deletions cut 1 base from V and 6 bases from J, with 12 bases between. TCRdb reprocessed the reads with MiXCR, giving one entry per CDR3 protein. The sample comprises 200,000 to 250,000 distinct CDR3 sequences, approximately 40% of which are singletons, and 55% to 70% rests with the top ten. The rearrangement joins TRBV7-2 to TRBJ1-2; D remains ambiguous. The input for sequencing was CD8+ T cells from cultured PBMCs, taken from culture after CMV antigen stimulation. This receptor was taken from a human donor in good health (CMV status not recorded). Some clones in this sample may be carry-over from other donors' samples. The CDR3 nucleotides are TGTGCCAGCAGCTTAGGTCGTAGGACGGATGGCTACACCTTC. It yields the protein CASSLGRRTDGYTF. Based on the CDR3 plus reference TRBV7-2 and TRBJ1-2, the full variable domain is GAGVSQSPSNKVTEKGKDVELRCDPISGHTALYWYRQSLGQGLEFLIYFQGNSAPDKSGLPSDRFSAERTGGSVSTLTIQRTQQEDSAVYLCASSLGRRTDGYTFGSGTRLTVV.